This passage covers 22 T cell receptor beta chains from one sample sequenced in a study of identical twins. TCRdb itself ran the 5' RACE reads through MiXCR, one entry per CDR3 protein. The repertoire has hundreds of thousands of distinct CDR3 sequences, roughly 18% of them found once; the top ten carry approximately 14%. The data also belong to a second study, concerning T cells expressing NK-cell markers.

Sequencing was carried out using PBMCs. Source of these receptors: a woman younger than 30 in good health.

This clonotype was counted a few times. The V and J genes are TRBV20-1 and TRBJ1-1; D gene ambiguous. This CDR3 is built from 13 residues. Deletions cut 2 bases from V and 0 bases from J, with 7 bases between. Germline CDR1 reads DFQATT; CDR2 reads SNEGSKA (reference sequence). The CDR3 sequence: CSARRVMNTEAFF. CDR3 in DNA: TGCAGTGCTAGAAGGGTGATGAACACTGAAGCTTTCTTT.

This rearrangement joins TRBV2 to TRBJ2-7; D possibly corresponds to TRBD2 (6 bases). The CDR3 has 14 amino acids. V was clipped by 6 bases and J by 3 bases, with 15 bases between them. Germline V CDR1 and CDR2: SNHLY, FYNNEI. In DNA form, the CDR3 reads TGTGCCAGCAGGGGGACTCAACACTACTACGAGCAGTACTTC. Translation gives CASRGTQHYYEQYF.

The chain recombines TRBV11-2 with TRBJ1-5; D unclear. This CDR3 has 15 residues. Looked up from germline, CDR1 is SGHAT and CDR2 is FQNNGV. V was cut by 0 bases and J by 1 base, with 7 bases left in between. CDR3 DNA sequence: TGTGCCAGCAGCTTAGATGGGCAGAGCAATCAGCCCCAGCATTTT. Translated: CASSLDGQSNQPQHF.

There are a few counts of this clonotype. The chain has TRBV7-9 and TRBJ2-7; TRBD2 might be the D (5 bases). Trimming pared 1 base from V and 7 bases from J, leaving 8 bases between. Germline CDR1 SEHNR, CDR2 FQNEAQ (reference sequence). The CDR3 sequence is 12 residues long. For the CDR3, the DNA is TGTGCCAGCAGCTTAGTCGGGGTAGAGCAGTACTTC. Protein sequence: CASSLVGVEQYF. Looking up the rest from reference TRBV7-9 and TRBJ2-7 gives the full variable domain: DTGVSQNPRHKITKRGQNVTFRCDPISEHNRLYWYRQTLGQGPEFLTYFQNEAQLEKSRLLSDRFSAERPKGSFSTLEIQRTEQGDSAMYLCASSLVGVEQYFGPGTRLTVT.

The chain combines TRBV13 with TRBJ1-2; no clear D. Deletions cut 3 bases from V and 0 bases from J, with 11 bases between. This CDR3 region has 15 residues. CDR1 is PRHDT, CDR2 FYEKMQ, per germline (reference sequence). The CDR3, as DNA: TGTGCCAGCAGCTTCCTAGGCCGAGCTAACTATGGCTACACCTTC. Its translation is CASSFLGRANYGYTF. Full variable domain (remainder filled in from reference TRBV13 and TRBJ1-2): AAGVIQSPRHLIKEKRETATLKCYPIPRHDTVYWYQQGPGQDPQFLISFYEKMQSDKGSIPDRFSAQQFSDYHSELNMSSLELGDSALYFCASSFLGRANYGYTFGSGTRLTVV.

This clonotype was observed at least ten times. This chain links TRBV5-1 with TRBJ2-1, with 9 bases identical to TRBD2. The V gene end was trimmed by 4 bases and the J gene end by 5 bases; junction bases not matched to a gene: 4. This CDR3 spans 14 amino acids. The V gene's germline CDR1 is SGHRS and CDR2 YFSETQ. This CDR3 reads CASSVSGRHNEQFF. CDR3 DNA sequence: TGCGCCAGCAGCGTTAGCGGGAGACACAATGAGCAGTTCTTC.

This clonotype occurred a few times. The CDR3 spells CASSPRVLIRDSYEQYF. The CDR3 DNA sequence: TGTGCCAGCAGCCCCCGGGTACTAATCAGGGACTCCTACGAGCAGTACTTC. The rearrangement uses TRBV12-3 or TRBV12-4 and TRBJ2-7; D perhaps matches TRBD1 (5 bases). The V end was cut by 6 bases, the J end by 0 bases, with 21 bases between. This CDR3 is built from 17 residues.

DNA for the CDR3: TGCAGTGTTTTCTCCAAAAACATTCAGTACTTC. Protein product: CSVFSKNIQYF. V and J are TRBV20-1 and TRBJ2-4; unclear D gene. The ends were cut back, 7 bases at V and 2 bases at J, with 6 bases in the middle. The CDR3 covers 11 residues. The germline gives CDR1 DFQATT, CDR2 SNEGSKA (reference sequence).

This chain joins TRBV9 and TRBJ2-1; 12 nucleotides match TRBD2. The length of the CDR3 is 17 residues. The V gene end was trimmed by 0 bases and the J gene end by 2 bases; junction bases not matched to a gene: 3. The germline V gene encodes CDR1 SGDLS and CDR2 YYNGEE. For the CDR3, the DNA is TGTGCCAGCAGCGTAGGGACTAGCGGGGTCACCTACAATGAGCAGTTCTTC. Its translation: CASSVGTSGVTYNEQFF.

The gene calls are TRBV20-1 and TRBJ1-1; TRBD1 might be the D (6 bases). Trimming removed 0 bases at V and 1 base at J, with 12 bases between. Germline V gene lookup returns CDR1 DFQATT and CDR2 SNEGSKA (reference sequence). The CDR3 contains 15 residues. This CDR3 is CSARDLGRGNTEAFF. For the CDR3, the DNA is TGCAGTGCTAGAGATCTTGGCAGGGGGAACACTGAAGCTTTCTTT.

This clonotype was counted a few times. The chain uses TRBV10-2 and TRBJ2-2; either TRBD1 or TRBD2 may fit D (5 bases each). The CDR3 extends over 13 amino acids. Trimming shortened V by 2 bases and J by 8 bases, and 9 bases separated the two germline ends. Looked up from germline, CDR1 is WSHSY and CDR2 is SAAADI. This chain's CDR3 is CASSEAGTGELFF. In DNA form, the CDR3 reads TGCGCCAGCAGTGAGGCAGGGACGGGGGAGCTGTTTTTT.

This clonotype was recorded many times. This chain uses TRBV12-3 or TRBV12-4 with TRBJ1-2; D unclear. This CDR3 has 13 amino acids. Trimming cost V 6 bases and J 4 bases, with 12 bases left between them. The CDR3 spells CASRRWPTYGYTF. CDR3 bases: TGTGCCAGCAGGCGCTGGCCCACCTATGGCTACACCTTC.

The V call is TRBV7-8, the J call TRBJ2-7; D is unclear. This CDR3 is 15 amino acids long. V was cut by 1 base and J by 0 bases, with 10 bases left in between. Looked up from germline, CDR1 is SGHVS and CDR2 is FQNEAQ. CDR3 protein: CASSLVDLSSYEQYF. Written as DNA, the CDR3 is TGTGCCAGCAGCTTAGTTGACCTGAGCTCCTACGAGCAGTACTTC.

The chain links TRBV7-8 to TRBJ2-1; D unclear. CDR1 SGHVS and CDR2 FQNEAQ come from the germline V gene. The germline V and J ends were trimmed by 5 bases and 8 bases, with 16 bases remaining between them. The CDR3 is 14 amino acids. The CDR3 nucleotides are TGTGCCAGCAGCAAGTCGGCCGGGTGGGATGAGCAGTTCTTC. It codes for CASSKSAGWDEQFF.

This clonotype showed up just a few times. V gene TRBV20-1 combines with J gene TRBJ2-5; TRBD1 agrees at 7 bases. The junction had 13 bases not matched to a gene; V was cut back by 7 bases and J by 5 bases. This CDR3 spans 14 amino acids. Germline values: CDR1 DFQATT, CDR2 SNEGSKA (reference sequence). CDR3 DNA: TGCAGTGTCTACAGGGGTATGAGGTCGGAGACCCAGTACTTC. It encodes CSVYRGMRSETQYF.

The chain employs TRBV12-3 or TRBV12-4 and TRBJ1-2, with D unresolved. V dropped 6 bases and J dropped 4 bases, with 18 bases sitting between them. The length of the CDR3 is 15 residues. The chain's CDR3 is CASRPEAAVRYGYTF. CDR3 nucleotide sequence: TGTGCCAGCAGACCTGAGGCGGCGGTCCGCTATGGCTACACCTTC.

The rearrangement joins TRBV20-1 to TRBJ2-1; D is unresolved. CDR1 is DFQATT, CDR2 SNEGSKA, per germline (reference sequence). The CDR3 is 14 residues long. V was trimmed by 4 bases and J by 7 bases, leaving 17 bases between them. The CDR3 protein is CSANRVSVLNEQFF. CDR3 nucleotide sequence: TGCAGTGCTAATAGAGTTTCGGTTTTGAATGAGCAGTTCTTC.

The rearrangement links TRBV9 to TRBJ1-1; no reliable D call. V was clipped by 2 bases and J by 5 bases, with 10 bases between them. Germline CDR1 and CDR2: SGDLS and YYNGEE. This CDR3 comprises 13 residues. The chain's CDR3 is CASSVGYGTEAFF. CDR3 nucleotides: TGTGCCAGCAGCGTGGGGTACGGGACTGAAGCTTTCTTT.

The chain recombines TRBV24-1 with TRBJ2-7; 7 bases map to TRBD1. V dropped 4 bases and J dropped 6; count of bases not matched to a gene: 8. CDR1 is KGHDR and CDR2 is SFDVKD in the germline V gene. The CDR3 loop spans 14 amino acids. CDR3 region: CATSDPRQGREQYF. The DNA of the CDR3 is TGTGCCACCAGTGACCCTAGACAGGGTCGCGAGCAGTACTTC.

This clonotype was recorded a few times. The chain combines TRBV7-9 with TRBJ1-4, with D perhaps matching TRBD1 (6 bases). This CDR3 comprises 13 residues. Germline V CDR1 and CDR2: SEHNR, FQNEAQ (reference sequence). Deletions cut 5 bases from V and 12 bases from J, with 16 bases between. The CDR3 coding sequence is TGTGCCAGCAGCGCGGACAGTAATTTGGAACTGTTTTTT. Encoded protein: CASSADSNLELFF.

The chain employs TRBV6-5 and TRBJ1-1; D unresolved. CDR1 and CDR2 (germline): MNHEY, SVGAGI. There are 16 residues in the CDR3. Trimming took 2 bases from V and 1 from J, leaving 14 bases between them. CDR3 coding DNA: TGTGCCAGCAGTTACGGGGAATACGAAAGGAACACTGAAGCTTTCTTT. Its translation is CASSYGEYERNTEAFF.

The chain combines TRBV20-1 with TRBJ2-1; 9 nucleotides line up with TRBD2. This CDR3 spans 13 amino acids. The V segment lost 7 bases and the J segment 7 bases; nucleotides outside the gene matches: 8. Germline CDR1 DFQATT, CDR2 SNEGSKA (reference sequence). The CDR3 sequence is CSVSAREGNEQFF. In nucleotides, the CDR3 is TGCAGTGTTTCGGCGCGGGAGGGAAATGAGCAGTTCTTC.